Below, 32 T cell receptor beta chains from the same sample are listed, as sequenced in a study of beta chain features in type 1 diabetes. The study reverse transcribed the entire isolated RNA, so it sequenced expressed TCRB transcripts. TCRdb keeps only in-frame clones here, not all; method: immunoSEQ multiplex PCR. Of roughly 230,000 clones detected, 9% to 10% appear once; the ten largest clones hold approximately 0.03%. Sequenced material: naive CD4+ T cells from blood. Receptor source: a woman in her late teens or twenties in good health.

This clone was counted only a few times. The chain has TRBV5-4 and TRBJ1-5; tentatively, D is TRBD1 (6 bases). V dropped 0 bases and J dropped 4 bases, with 14 bases sitting between them. Germline V gene sequence: CDR1 SGHNT, CDR2 YYREEE (reference sequence). This CDR3 comprises 16 residues. CDR3 sequence (DNA): TGTGCCAGCAGCTTGGGTGACAGGCCGAATAATCAGCCCCAGCATTTT. Residues: CASSLGDRPNNQPQHF.

This clone was counted between two and nine times. This rearrangement joins TRBV4-2 to TRBJ2-7; 9 nucleotides agree with TRBD1. There are 16 residues in the CDR3. V trimming: 2 bases; J trimming: 1 base; junction bases outside the gene matches: 6. Germline V gene sequence: CDR1 LGHNA, CDR2 YNFKEQ. CDR3 nucleotides: TGTGCCAGCAGCCAAAAGGTACAGGGGGCTTCCTACGAGCAGTACTTC. Its protein product is CASSQKVQGASYEQYF.

The genes are TRBV5-1 and TRBJ2-5; 8 nucleotides align to TRBD2. The J call could be wrong; TRBJ2-7 is a better fit for the DNA end. CDR3 size: 15 residues. Germline lookup yields CDR1 SGHRS and CDR2 YFSETQ. CDR3 bases: TGCGCCAGCAGCAGTAATAGCGGGATATACTACGAGCAGTACTTC. Translation gives CASSSNSGIYYEQYF.

This sequence joins TRBV5-1 and TRBJ2-7; 11 nucleotides align to TRBD2. The CDR3 length is 18 residues. J was trimmed by 0 bases and V by 4 bases; bases with no gene match: 12. The V gene's germline CDR1 is SGHRS and CDR2 YFSETQ. The CDR3 spells CASSPGSGLAVSSYEQYF. The CDR3 DNA is TGCGCCAGCAGCCCGGGCTCGGGACTAGCGGTTAGCTCCTACGAGCAGTACTTC. The variable domain in full, completed from reference TRBV5-1 and TRBJ2-7, reads KAGVTQTPRYLIKTRGQQVTLSCSPISGHRSVSWYQQTPGQGLQFLFEYFSETQRNKGNFPGRFSGRQFSNSRSEMNVSTLELGDSALYLCASSPGSGLAVSSYEQYFGPGTRLTVT.

This clone came up a few times. V and J are TRBV6-1 and TRBJ1-2; TRBD1 matches 9 bases. The CDR3 runs 14 residues. V shed 6 bases, J shed 3 bases, and the junction held 5 bases outside the gene matches. Germline values: CDR1 MNHNS, CDR2 SASEGT. CDR3 region: CASRGTGLHYGYTF. The CDR3 bases are TGTGCCAGCAGGGGGACAGGGTTGCACTATGGCTACACCTTC.

The V gene is TRBV18, the J gene TRBJ2-2, with D possibly TRBD1 on 5 matching bases. Trimming cost V 8 bases and J 2 bases, with 9 bases left between them. Germline V lookup: CDR1 KGHSH, CDR2 LQKENI. The CDR3 runs 13 residues. In DNA, the CDR3 is TGTGCCAGCGCCCAGGGTAACACCGGGGAGCTGTTTTTT. Its translation is CASAQGNTGELFF.

Only a few counts were recorded for this clone. This same CDR3 is encoded by further DNA sequences in the sample. This chain links TRBV20-1 with TRBJ2-5; TRBD2 might be the D (6 bases). V lost 3 bases to trimming and J lost 7 bases, with 6 bases between them. The V gene's germline CDR1 is DFQATT and CDR2 SNEGSKA (reference sequence). The CDR3 is made up of 10 amino acids. In nucleotides, the CDR3 is TGCAGTGCTAGCGGGGGGACCCAGTACTTC. It translates to CSASGGTQYF.

CDR3 nucleotides: TGTGCCAGCAGTGGGTCCTTTGAGGGTCGCAGCACAGATACGCAGTATTTT. It is translated as CASSGSFEGRSTDTQYF. This sequence joins TRBV25-1 and TRBJ2-3; perhaps TRBD2 as D (5 bases). CDR1 is MGHDK and CDR2 is SYGVNS in the germline V gene. V shed 4 bases and J shed 0 bases, with 17 bases lying between them. The CDR3 has 17 residues.

This chain links TRBV25-1 with TRBJ2-1; 8 bases align to TRBD2. Germline assignment: CDR1 MGHDK and CDR2 SYGVNS. The CDR3 is 14 amino acids. J gave up 8 bases and V 4 bases, and 7 bases lay outside the gene matches. The CDR3 loop is CASSGPGLVYEQFF. The CDR3 DNA is TGTGCCAGCAGTGGGCCGGGACTAGTCTATGAGCAGTTCTTC.

This chain connects TRBV5-1 to TRBJ2-5; 8 bases are shared with TRBD1. Looked up from germline, CDR1 is SGHRS and CDR2 is YFSETQ. This CDR3 comprises 13 residues. Trimming took 0 bases from V and 8 from J; bases not matched to a gene: 3. Here the CDR3 DNA reads TGCGCCAGCAGCTTGGATGGACAGGGAACCCAGTACTTC. It specifies CASSLDGQGTQYF.

The CDR3 nucleotides read TGTGCTAGTGGTTTGGTCAGGACAGAGTACTACGAGCAGTACTTC. This gives the protein CASGLVRTEYYEQYF. The J gene is TRBJ2-7, the V gene TRBV12-5, with TRBD1 as a possible D gene (6 bases). Germline loops: CDR1 LGHNT, CDR2 FRNRAP. V was trimmed by 0 bases and J by 3 bases, leaving 12 bases between them. The CDR3 is 15 residues long. Variable domain in full (rest from reference TRBV12-5 and TRBJ2-7): DARVTQTPRHKVTEMGQEVTMRCQPILGHNTVFWYRQTMMQGLELLAYFRNRAPLDDSGMPKDRFSAEMPDATLATLKIQPSEPRDSAVYFCASGLVRTEYYEQYFGPGTRLTVT.

This chain links TRBV15 with TRBJ1-2, with 7 bases aligning to TRBD1. V trimming: 1 base; J trimming: 1 base; junction bases outside the gene matches: 6. CDR1 LNHNV and CDR2 YYDKDF come from the germline V gene (reference sequence). The CDR3 spans 16 residues. The CDR3 reads CATSRATGRINYGYTF. The CDR3 DNA reads as TGTGCCACCAGCAGAGCGACAGGGCGAATTAACTATGGCTACACCTTC.

This chain uses TRBV18 with TRBJ2-2; D perhaps matches TRBD2 (5 bases). This CDR3 contains 15 residues. Germline V lookup: CDR1 KGHSH, CDR2 LQKENI. V lost 3 bases to trimming and J lost 1 base, with 9 bases between them. The CDR3 sequence: CASSPRRGNTGELFF. Written as DNA, the CDR3 is TGTGCCAGCTCACCCCGCCGGGGGAACACCGGGGAGCTGTTTTTT.

This clone was detected a few times. The genes are TRBV5-1 and TRBJ2-1; 10 positions match TRBD2. Germline CDR1 is SGHRS and CDR2 is YFSETQ. The CDR3 extends over 16 amino acids. Trimming cost V 2 bases and J 2 bases; bases outside gene matches: 4. CDR3 DNA: TGCGCCAGCAGCTTTATGACTAGCGGGCCCTACAATGAGCAGTTCTTC. It specifies CASSFMTSGPYNEQFF.

This chain joins TRBV6-5 and TRBJ1-2; D unresolved. Germline CDR1 MNHEY, CDR2 SVGAGI. Trimming shortened V by 8 bases and J by 1 base, and 14 bases separated the two germline ends. The CDR3 is 14 amino acids. The CDR3 loop reads CASRRARHNYGYTF. The CDR3 DNA reads TGTGCCAGCCGACGAGCCAGACATAACTATGGCTACACCTTC.

The V call is TRBV7-9, the J call TRBJ2-5, with 15 bases identical to TRBD2. Trimming took 3 bases from V and 3 from J; bases not matched to a gene: 8. This CDR3 has 18 amino acids. The germline CDR1 and CDR2 sequences are SEHNR and FQNEAQ (reference sequence). CDR3 nucleotides: TGTGCCAGCAGCTTGGGACTAGCGGGAGGTCTCCGAAAAGAGACCCAGTACTTC. This gives the protein CASSLGLAGGLRKETQYF.

This clone was seen more than once but under ten times. The CDR3 protein is CASSLTGGDTEAFF. The DNA for the CDR3 is TGTGCCAGCAGCTTAACAGGGGGAGACACTGAAGCTTTCTTT. The chain couples TRBV7-3 to TRBJ1-1, with TRBD1 as a possible D gene (6 bases). The germline V and J ends were trimmed by 0 bases and 3 bases, with 8 bases remaining between them. The CDR3 is 14 residues long. Germline loops: CDR1 SGHTA, CDR2 FQGTGA.

The rearrangement joins TRBV7-9 to TRBJ1-2, with TRBD1 identical over 7 bases. Looked up from germline, CDR1 is SEHNR and CDR2 is FQNEAQ (reference sequence). The CDR3 loop spans 15 amino acids. V gave up 7 bases and J gave up 4 bases; unmatched junction bases: 12. CDR3 in DNA: TGTGCCAGCACCTCCAATACCGGGACAGCCTATGGCTACACCTTC. It specifies CASTSNTGTAYGYTF.

This clone was counted between two and nine times. The J gene is TRBJ1-2, the V gene TRBV6-4; a possible D gene is TRBD1 (5 bases). CDR1 and CDR2 (germline): MRHNA, SNTAGT. Deletions cut 2 bases from V and 0 bases from J, with 10 bases between. The CDR3 is made up of 15 amino acids. CDR3 loop: CASSDTGGPNYGYTF. DNA of the CDR3: TGTGCCAGCAGTGACACAGGTGGACCTAACTATGGCTACACCTTC.

V gene TRBV5-4 combines with J gene TRBJ1-4; tentatively, D is TRBD1 (6 bases). Trimming left V 4 bases short and J 0 bases short, with 13 bases between. The CDR3 sequence is 16 residues long. Germline CDR1 reads SGHNT; CDR2 reads YYREEE (reference sequence). The CDR3 DNA reads as TGTGCCAGCAGCCCGGGGGGGCCCACAACTAATGAAAAACTGTTTTTT. It translates to CASSPGGPTTNEKLFF.

There are a few counts of this clone. This rearrangement joins TRBV10-2 to TRBJ2-2; TRBD2 matches at 14 bases. In germline, CDR1 is WSHSY, CDR2 SAAADI. J gave up 4 bases and V 9 bases, and 1 base lay outside the gene matches. The length of the CDR3 is 14 residues. The CDR3 loop is CASGTSGSTGELFF. The CDR3 nucleotides are TGCGCCAGTGGGACTAGCGGGAGCACCGGGGAGCTGTTTTTT.

The chain combines TRBV5-1 with TRBJ1-2; 8 bases are shared with TRBD1. This CDR3 contains 17 residues. Germline V gene sequence: CDR1 SGHRS, CDR2 YFSETQ. The V gene end was trimmed by 2 bases and the J gene end by 12 bases; junction bases not matched to a gene: 21. Written as DNA, the CDR3 is TGCGCCAGCAGCTTCGATACAGGACAGGGAGCGGTGGCGTCCCACACCTTC. It specifies CASSFDTGQGAVASHTF.

The sample holds a few counts of this clone. The chain employs TRBV5-1 and TRBJ1-6; 7 bases align to TRBD1. This CDR3 spans 16 amino acids. Germline V lookup: CDR1 SGHRS, CDR2 YFSETQ. With V trimmed by 1 base and J by 7 bases, 8 bases remained unmatched. For the CDR3, the DNA is TGCGCCAGCAGCTTGAACCCAACAGGGGCAAATTCACCCCTCCACTTT. Residues: CASSLNPTGANSPLHF.

A few counts support this clone. V and J are TRBV6-1 and TRBJ1-5; D is perhaps TRBD1 (6 bases). CDR3 length: 16 residues. Trimming left V 1 base short and J 3 bases short, with 13 bases between. CDR1 and CDR2 from the germline V gene are MNHNS and SASEGT. The CDR3 DNA reads TGTGCCAGCAGTGAAGGTAAGGGGGTCTTCAATCAGCCCCAGCATTTT. As protein: CASSEGKGVFNQPQHF.

This clone was seen only a few times. This sequence joins TRBV19 and TRBJ2-3, with D uncertain. The CDR3 totals 14 residues. The germline V gene has CDR1 LNHDA and CDR2 SQIVND (reference sequence). Trimming removed 5 bases at V and 3 bases at J, with 12 bases between. CDR3 sequence: CASSLLVATDTQYF. CDR3 bases: TGTGCCAGTAGTTTACTGGTCGCGACAGATACGCAGTATTTT.

This clone has a handful of counts. V usage is TRBV5-1 and J usage is TRBJ2-3; D is possibly TRBD1 (5 bases). Germline values: CDR1 SGHRS, CDR2 YFSETQ. The CDR3 length is 15 residues. The V end lost 5 bases, the J end lost 3 bases, and 16 bases lay between the germline ends. The CDR3 region has the DNA TGCGCCAGCAGTTCGATAGGGGCCTCGACAGATACGCAGTATTTT. Amino acids: CASSSIGASTDTQYF.

The chain employs TRBV11-2 and TRBJ2-1, with 7 bases fitting TRBD2. Germline V gene sequence: CDR1 SGHAT, CDR2 FQNNGV. Germline trimming cut 1 base from V and 9 bases from J; bases unmatched to any gene: 6. The CDR3 is 14 amino acids. CDR3 coding DNA: TGTGCCAGCAGCTTAGTCGGACTAGAGGGTGAGCAGTTCTTC. The encoded protein is CASSLVGLEGEQFF.

V and J are TRBV5-1 and TRBJ2-2; TRBD1 might be the D (5 bases). Germline V gene data show CDR1 as SGHRS and CDR2 as YFSETQ. The CDR3 sequence is 16 residues long. Trimming removed 2 bases from V and 0 bases from J, with 11 bases in between. CDR3 residues: CASSFAAGSNTGELFF. The DNA for the CDR3 is TGCGCCAGCAGCTTCGCTGCAGGGTCGAACACCGGGGAGCTGTTTTTT.

This clone was counted between two and nine times. The chain is built from TRBV11-1 and TRBJ2-2; 9 bases align to TRBD1. This CDR3 comprises 14 residues. J lost 9 bases, V lost 5 bases, and 7 bases had no gene match. Germline CDR1 and CDR2: SGHAT and FQDESV (reference sequence). The CDR3 sequence is CASSNRDRARELFF. The CDR3, as DNA: TGTGCCAGCAGCAACCGGGACAGGGCGCGGGAGCTGTTTTTT.

This clone was seen a few times. The chain links TRBV4-1 to TRBJ1-5, with 8 bases aligning to TRBD1. Germline V gene sequence: CDR1 MGHRA, CDR2 YSYEKL. This CDR3 is built from 15 residues. The ends lost 4 bases at V and 7 bases at J; junction bases unmatched: 9. The CDR3 spells CASSPDRGPGQPQHF. The DNA of the CDR3 is TGCGCCAGCAGCCCAGACAGGGGCCCAGGGCAGCCCCAGCATTTT.

The table lists this clone with a few counts. This chain connects TRBV5-6 to TRBJ1-2; 8 bases are a match to TRBD1. The CDR3 is 15 residues long. Germline values: CDR1 SGHDT, CDR2 YYEEEE. V lost 4 bases, J lost 4 bases, and 9 bases stayed unmatched. CDR3 sequence: CASSPGQARTYGYTF. The CDR3 DNA reads TGTGCCAGCAGCCCGGGACAGGCGAGAACCTATGGCTACACCTTC.

The CDR3 reads CASSESRMADTQYF. CDR3 in DNA: TGTGCCAGCAGTGAATCGCGGATGGCAGATACGCAGTATTTT. The genes are TRBV6-1 and TRBJ2-3, with D uncertain. V gave up 2 bases and J gave up 4 bases, with 10 bases separating them. Germline V gives CDR1 MNHNS, CDR2 SASEGT. The CDR3 has 14 residues.